This TCR beta chain was identified in a study of blood T cell repertoires in COVID-19. Some clones are missing from TCRdb's copy, which holds only in-frame ones; the method was immunoSEQ multiplex PCR. The repertoire holds some 180,000 clones, with around 79% as singletons. The sequence came from a man over 45 who had recovered from COVID-19. The sequenced material came from peripheral blood.

The CDR3 loop is CASSPPRRGLLPYGYTF. CDR3 nucleotide sequence: TGTGCCAGCAGTCCCCCACGTAGGGGCCTCCTCCCCTATGGCTACACCTTC. The J gene is TRBJ1-2, the V gene TRBV28; tentative D call: TRBD1 (5 bases). The CDR3 runs to 17 residues. Per the germline V gene, CDR1 is MDHEN and CDR2 is SYDVKM. Trimming shortened V by 5 bases and J by 4 bases, and 23 bases separated the two germline ends.